This T cell receptor beta chain was identified in a study of blood T cell repertoires in COVID-19. Across the whole study: There were acute and convalescent COVID-19 samples, and they came from the United States, Italy and Spain. PBMCs, B-cell-depleted T cells, or T cells were the source of the cDNA or gDNA that made up the material.

With 4 bases removed from V and 0 bases from J, the gap between germline ends came to 15 bases. The germline V gene has CDR1 SGHDN and CDR2 FVKESK. The CDR3 runs to 17 residues. As processed by the authors: It was from reference gene primer amplification that nucleated cell counts were estimated. Assay: immunoSEQ multiplex PCR; the TCRdb copy retains only in-frame clones and omits some. The DNA gave D and trimming, while V, J and clone size come from that table. Among approximately 70,000 clones listed, 82% were seen once. The rearrangement links TRBV14 to TRBJ2-2, with D possibly TRBD1 on 6 matching bases. The receptor comes from a woman older than 75 with acute or convalescent COVID-19. The source material was peripheral blood. The CDR3 DNA reads TGTGCCAGCAGCCTAAGGCGGACAGTACCGAACACCGGGGAGCTGTTTTTT. Translation gives CASSLRRTVPNTGELFF.